The 11 T cell receptor beta chains reported below all come from one sample, sequenced in a study of blood T cell repertoires in COVID-19. Sequencing was performed with immunoSEQ multiplex PCR; in TCRdb, only in-frame clones are kept and a portion is missing. The repertoire holds 400,000 to 450,000 clones, with 88% as singletons. Material: peripheral blood. Every receptor here comes from a woman in her 50s with COVID-19, enrolled during active disease.

This rearrangement joins TRBV5-1 to TRBJ2-3; 15 bases agree with TRBD2. Unmatched junction bases numbered 6, after V lost 4 bases and J lost 6 bases. CDR3 length: 16 residues. CDR1 is SGHRS and CDR2 is YFSETQ in the germline V gene. The CDR3 sequence: CASSSTGTSGGDTQYF. The CDR3 region has the DNA TGCGCCAGCAGCAGTACCGGGACTAGCGGGGGGGATACGCAGTATTTT.

This rearrangement joins TRBV6-1 to TRBJ2-2; 9 bases are a match to TRBD1. With 3 bases clipped from V and 4 bases from J, the junction kept 9 bases outside the gene matches. The CDR3 is 17 residues long. The germline V gene encodes CDR1 MNHNS and CDR2 SASEGT. CDR3 sequence reads: CASSDAGTGRTTGELFF. The CDR3 DNA is TGTGCCAGCAGTGATGCCGGGACAGGGAGGACCACCGGGGAGCTGTTTTTT.

This sequence joins TRBV5-1 and TRBJ1-2; TRBD1 might be the D (6 bases). The CDR3 is made up of 14 amino acids. The V end lost 0 bases, the J end lost 4 bases, and 10 bases lay between the germline ends. Germline loops: CDR1 SGHRS, CDR2 YFSETQ. The CDR3 bases are TGCGCCAGCAGCTTGGACAGGGCCGTCTATGGCTACACCTTC. This sequence encodes CASSLDRAVYGYTF.

This rearrangement joins TRBV5-5 to TRBJ2-3; D might be TRBD1 (5 bases). The CDR3 consists of 15 residues. From germline, CDR1 is SGHKS and CDR2 YYEKEE (reference sequence). V lost 0 bases and J 1 base, leaving 9 bases between the germline ends. The CDR3 DNA is TGTGCCAGCAGCTTGGCTATAGGGGGCACAGATACGCAGTATTTT. Protein: CASSLAIGGTDTQYF. The full variable domain, rest sourced from reference TRBV5-5 and TRBJ2-3, is DAGVTQSPTHLIKTRGQQVTLRCSPISGHKSVSWYQQVLGQGPQFIFQYYEKEERGRGNFPDRFSARQFPNYSSELNVNALLLGDSALYLCASSLAIGGTDTQYFGPGTRLTVL.

The chain combines TRBV27 with TRBJ2-1, with a tentative D call TRBD1 (6 bases). Germline values: CDR1 MNHEY, CDR2 SMNVEV (reference sequence). The CDR3 has 16 residues. Trimming removed 5 bases from V and 2 bases from J, with 16 bases in between. The chain's CDR3 is CASSQISGEPYNEQFF. DNA of the CDR3: TGTGCCAGCAGTCAAATCTCAGGGGAACCCTACAATGAGCAGTTCTTC.

The chain carries TRBV12-3 or TRBV12-4 and TRBJ1-4; a weak D match, TRBD1 (6 bases). This CDR3 has 12 residues. V was trimmed by 6 bases and J by 16 bases, leaving 18 bases between them. The CDR3 loop is CASSLGRDKEFF. CDR3 DNA: TGTGCCAGCAGCCTGGGCCGGGACAAGGAGTTTTTT.

The chain is built from TRBV6-5 and TRBJ2-5; TRBD2 is a possible D gene (5 bases). Germline V gene lookup returns CDR1 MNHEY and CDR2 SVGAGI. With 0 bases removed from V and 1 base from J, the gap between germline ends came to 9 bases. CDR3 length equals 15 residues. The CDR3 region is CASSYSDGGQETQYF. The CDR3 nucleotides are TGTGCCAGCAGTTACTCGGACGGAGGCCAAGAGACCCAGTACTTC.

This rearrangement joins TRBV3-1 (or the pseudogene TRBV3-2) to TRBJ1-6; D unclear. Germline CDR1 is LGHDT and CDR2 is YNNKEL (reference sequence). The CDR3 contains 15 residues. The ends were cut back, 4 bases at V and 7 bases at J, with 14 bases in the middle. CDR3 loop: CASSPQFSSNSPLHF. DNA of the CDR3: TGTGCCAGCAGCCCCCAGTTCTCTTCCAATTCACCCCTCCACTTT.

The chain couples TRBV5-1 to TRBJ2-7; 8 bases line up with TRBD1. Per germline, CDR1 SGHRS and CDR2 YFSETQ. CDR3 length equals 16 residues. V dropped 3 bases and J dropped 3; count of bases not matched to a gene: 11. DNA for the CDR3: TGCGCCAGCAGCTCCCCCGGGACAGGCAGCGGCTACGAGCAGTACTTC. As protein: CASSSPGTGSGYEQYF.

The chain recombines TRBV30 with TRBJ2-7; perhaps TRBD1 as D (5 bases). CDR1 GTSNPN and CDR2 SVGIG come from the germline V gene (reference sequence). The V end was cut by 0 bases, the J end by 11 bases, with 20 bases between. This CDR3 has 14 residues. CDR3 bases: TGTGCCTGGAGTGTACGGGCAAATAGGGGATGGAAGTACTTC. Residues: CAWSVRANRGWKYF. Full variable domain (outside the CDR3, taken from reference TRBV30 and TRBJ2-7): SQTIHQWPATLVQPVGSPLSLECTVEGTSNPNLYWYRQAAGRGLQLLFYSVGIGQISSEVPQNLSASRPQDRQFILSSKKLLLSDSGFYLCAWSVRANRGWKYFGPGTRLTVT.

The chain is built from TRBV4-2 and TRBJ2-7; 11 nucleotides line up with TRBD2. The CDR3 loop spans 14 amino acids. Germline values: CDR1 LGHNA, CDR2 YNFKEQ. Trimming removed 5 bases from V and 3 bases from J; junction bases left unmatched: 3. CDR3 sequence reads: CASSGTSGGYEQYF. CDR3 coding DNA: TGTGCCAGCAGCGGTACTAGCGGGGGCTACGAGCAGTACTTC.